The rows below give T cell receptor beta chains drawn from one sample of a study of human T cells and chemical hapten exposure. One entry per CDR3 protein, called by TCRdb with MiXCR from the RACE reads. The sample holds more than 75,000 distinct CDR3 sequences, 9.3% seen once. This specimen was whole blood, taken in connection with sensitization to the hapten diphenylcyclopropenone (DPC). The origin of the receptors is a middle-aged woman with alopecia areata. Some clones in this sample may be carry-over from other donors' samples. The CDR3 runs from the conserved cysteine through the conserved F or W. Each record gives: CDR3 protein, J gene, V gene, clone size, CDR3 length. Size is omitted from some rows. Given values are once, few, many or a class for expanded clones.

CDR3aa: CASSYGEGLPEAFF; j_gene: TRBJ1-1; v_gene: TRBV6-5; abundance: few; len: 14
CDR3aa: CASSPTGWTEAFF; j_gene: TRBJ1-1; v_gene: TRBV6-6; abundance: many; len: 13
CDR3aa: CASSLEAGGPTDTQYF; j_gene: TRBJ2-3; v_gene: TRBV5-4; abundance: many; len: 16
CDR3aa: CASREQINEKLFF; j_gene: TRBJ1-4; v_gene: TRBV12-3/TRBV12-4; abundance: few; len: 13
CDR3aa: CASSPQGQGASGAFF; j_gene: TRBJ1-1; v_gene: TRBV7-8; abundance: many; len: 15
CDR3aa: CASIKAGGTQYF; j_gene: TRBJ2-3; v_gene: TRBV12-3/TRBV12-4; abundance: few; len: 12
CDR3aa: CASSFARHQETQYF; j_gene: TRBJ2-5; v_gene: TRBV7-2; abundance: many; len: 14
CDR3aa: CATSEPGQDYGYTF; j_gene: TRBJ1-2; v_gene: TRBV24-1; abundance: many; len: 14
CDR3aa: CASSIRTGQETQYF; j_gene: TRBJ2-5; v_gene: TRBV5-1; abundance: many; len: 14
CDR3aa: CASSYGVTDTGELFF; j_gene: TRBJ2-2; v_gene: TRBV6-2/TRBV6-3; abundance: many; len: 15
CDR3aa: CASSPPYRGLISNTGELFF; j_gene: TRBJ2-2; v_gene: TRBV18; abundance: few; len: 19
CDR3aa: CASRGIEDGELFF; j_gene: TRBJ2-2; v_gene: TRBV4-2; abundance: many; len: 13
CDR3aa: CASSQDASGRFGGELFF; j_gene: TRBJ2-2; v_gene: TRBV4-3; abundance: -; len: 17
CDR3aa: CASSFSGGLGFF; j_gene: TRBJ1-1; v_gene: TRBV12-3/TRBV12-4; abundance: many; len: 12
CDR3aa: CASSFGQGPQETQYF; j_gene: TRBJ2-5; v_gene: TRBV5-1; abundance: many; len: 15
CDR3aa: CASSFRLAGVGYNEQFF; j_gene: TRBJ2-1; v_gene: TRBV28; abundance: -; len: 17
CDR3aa: CASSPGQGVQETQYF; j_gene: TRBJ2-5; v_gene: TRBV7-9; abundance: few; len: 15
CDR3aa: CSVEPAQGKLQYF; j_gene: TRBJ2-4; v_gene: TRBV29-1; abundance: few; len: 13
CDR3aa: CATSDWSGSGANVLTF; j_gene: TRBJ2-6; v_gene: TRBV24-1; abundance: many; len: 16
CDR3aa: CSVTVVSGFSYEQYF; j_gene: TRBJ2-7; v_gene: TRBV20-1; abundance: many; len: 15
CDR3aa: CASSFSTEPESYEQYF; j_gene: TRBJ2-7; v_gene: TRBV7-9; abundance: many; len: 16
CDR3aa: CASSPGPGLYGYTF; j_gene: TRBJ1-2; v_gene: TRBV18; abundance: -; len: 14
CDR3aa: CASPGLTGGPSVYEQYF; j_gene: TRBJ2-7; v_gene: TRBV7-3; abundance: -; len: 17
CDR3aa: CASSSGTSGAYNEQFF; j_gene: TRBJ2-1; v_gene: TRBV5-4; abundance: -; len: 16
CDR3aa: CSVKAGTSERSKRGYNEQFF; j_gene: TRBJ2-1; v_gene: TRBV29-1; abundance: few; len: 20
CDR3aa: CASSPLGQGSEQFF; j_gene: TRBJ2-1; v_gene: TRBV4-2; abundance: -; len: 14
CDR3aa: CASLGPLPDNTQYF; j_gene: TRBJ2-3; v_gene: TRBV28; abundance: many; len: 14
CDR3aa: CASSQPYDRVNTGELFF; j_gene: TRBJ2-2; v_gene: TRBV3-1; abundance: -; len: 17
CDR3aa: CASSLVYGPGQSPLHF; j_gene: TRBJ1-6; v_gene: TRBV7-8; abundance: many; len: 16
CDR3aa: CASTTTAGLYEQYF; j_gene: TRBJ2-7; v_gene: TRBV28; abundance: few; len: 14
CDR3aa: CSARVNTEAFF; j_gene: TRBJ1-1; v_gene: TRBV20-1; abundance: many; len: 11
CDR3aa: CASSQDSMNTEAFF; j_gene: TRBJ1-1; v_gene: TRBV3-1; abundance: many; len: 14
CDR3aa: CASSVEAGGPGETQYF; j_gene: TRBJ2-5; v_gene: TRBV11-2; abundance: many; len: 16
CDR3aa: CASSQLLAGASYNEQFF; j_gene: TRBJ2-1; v_gene: TRBV3-1; abundance: many; len: 17
CDR3aa: CASSDVQSGHTF; j_gene: TRBJ1-2; v_gene: TRBV6-6; abundance: -; len: 12
CDR3aa: CASSKRGLDAEQFF; j_gene: TRBJ2-1; v_gene: TRBV21-1; abundance: many; len: 14
CDR3aa: CASSSGSYNSPLHF; j_gene: TRBJ1-6; v_gene: TRBV5-6; abundance: few; len: 14
CDR3aa: CASSVGTSGWNSYEQYF; j_gene: TRBJ2-7; v_gene: TRBV28; abundance: many; len: 17
CDR3aa: CASRTTYNEQFF; j_gene: TRBJ2-1; v_gene: TRBV19; abundance: -; len: 12